Presented here are 15 T cell receptor beta chains from one specimen sequenced in a study of identical twins. TCRdb reprocessed the 5' RACE reads via MiXCR and lists one record per CDR3 protein. This repertoire shows 470,000 or so distinct CDR3 sequences, 20% to 25% found once; its top ten account for 2.9%. The same sample was also used in a study of T cells expressing NK-cell markers.

The specimen sequenced was CD4+ T cells sorted from blood. The receptors were sampled from a woman between 18 and 30 years old in good health.

V and J are TRBV29-1 and TRBJ2-1, with 10 nucleotides matching TRBD2. This CDR3 comprises 17 residues. Germline CDR1 is SQVTM and CDR2 is ANQGSEA. V lost 7 bases and J lost 0; bases outside the gene matches: 12. The CDR3 DNA follows: TGCAGCGCTGGAGACAGCGGGAGGGTTTTCTCCTACAATGAGCAGTTCTTC. Amino acids: CSAGDSGRVFSYNEQFF.

Many counts were recorded for this clonotype. V is TRBV12-3 or TRBV12-4 and J is TRBJ1-5; 9 positions agree with TRBD1. This CDR3 spans 14 amino acids. The junction had 6 bases not matched to a gene; V was cut back by 5 bases and J by 7 bases. This CDR3 is CASSRTGAHQPQHF. DNA of the CDR3: TGTGCCAGCAGTCGGACAGGGGCGCACCAGCCCCAGCATTTT.

This clonotype was observed a few times. This rearrangement joins TRBV29-1 to TRBJ2-1; D possibly corresponds to TRBD2 (6 bases). Germline lookup yields CDR1 SQVTM and CDR2 ANQGSEA. The CDR3 contains 16 residues. Deletions cut 6 bases from V and 6 bases from J, with 24 bases between. The CDR3 loop is CSVLGGSLSGSNEQFF. The CDR3 DNA is TGCAGCGTCCTCGGAGGGAGTCTAAGTGGGTCCAATGAGCAGTTCTTC.

In this sample, this clonotype turned up a few times. The rearrangement links TRBV3-1 to TRBJ2-2, with D unclear. Germline lookup yields CDR1 LGHDT and CDR2 YNNKEL (reference sequence). The V end lost 7 bases, the J end lost 2 bases, and 8 bases lay between the germline ends. This CDR3 contains 13 residues. For the CDR3, the DNA is TGTGCCAGCAAAGTAAGAAACACCGGGGAGCTGTTTTTT. The encoded protein is CASKVRNTGELFF. Complete variable domain (other parts from reference TRBV3-1 and TRBJ2-2): DTAVSQTPKYLVTQMGNDKSIKCEQNLGHDTMYWYKQDSKKFLKIMFSYNNKELIINETVPNRFSPKSPDKAHLNLHINSLELGDSAVYFCASKVRNTGELFFGEGSRLTVL.

V and J are TRBV7-9 and TRBJ2-1; TRBD2 matches 9 bases. The V segment lost 5 bases and the J segment 12 bases; nucleotides outside the gene matches: 2. The CDR3 runs 11 residues. The germline V gene has CDR1 SEHNR and CDR2 FQNEAQ (reference sequence). Written as DNA, the CDR3 is TGTGCCAGCAGCCAGACTAGCGGGCAGTTCTTC. Translating it yields CASSQTSGQFF.

This clonotype has just one count. V gene TRBV6-2 or TRBV6-3 combines with J gene TRBJ2-6, with D uncertain. CDR3 length: 14 amino acids. The germline gives CDR1 MNHEY, CDR2 SVGEGT. V lost 4 bases, J lost 0 bases, and 4 bases lay in between. The CDR3 region is CASSFFSGANVLTF. As DNA, the CDR3 is TGTGCCAGCAGTTTTTTCTCTGGGGCCAACGTCCTGACTTTC.

The chain couples TRBV7-9 to TRBJ2-3, with D perhaps given as TRBD1 or TRBD2 (5 bases each). V gave up 2 bases and J gave up 5 bases, with 17 bases separating them. The germline V gene encodes CDR1 SEHNR and CDR2 FQNEAQ (reference sequence). The length of the CDR3 is 16 residues. The CDR3 DNA reads as TGTGCCAGCAGCTTATTGTCGGGGACCCCTAGAGATACGCAGTATTTT. It codes for CASSLLSGTPRDTQYF. The whole variable domain, filled in from reference TRBV7-9 and TRBJ2-3, reads DTGVSQNPRHKITKRGQNVTFRCDPISEHNRLYWYRQTLGQGPEFLTYFQNEAQLEKSRLLSDRFSAERPKGSFSTLEIQRTEQGDSAMYLCASSLLSGTPRDTQYFGPGTRLTVL.

The gene calls are TRBV5-1 and TRBJ2-2, with D hard to call. CDR1 and CDR2 from the germline V gene are SGHRS and YFSETQ. The CDR3 runs 14 residues. Trimming left V 0 bases short and J 5 bases short, with 8 bases between. The CDR3 region is CASSLVPATGELFF. The CDR3 bases are TGCGCCAGCAGCTTGGTACCAGCAACCGGGGAGCTGTTTTTT.

The gene calls are TRBV12-3 or TRBV12-4 and TRBJ2-2; a weak D match, TRBD1 (6 bases). CDR3 length: 13 residues. V gave up 8 bases and J gave up 2 bases, with 9 bases separating them. The CDR3 DNA reads TGTGCCAGCGGGACAAGCAACACCGGGGAGCTGTTTTTT. Its translation is CASGTSNTGELFF.

V usage is TRBV5-1 and J usage is TRBJ1-1; tentatively, D is TRBD1 (5 bases). The CDR3 spans 15 residues. The ends were cut back, 4 bases at V and 8 bases at J, with 21 bases in the middle. The V gene's germline CDR1 is SGHRS and CDR2 YFSETQ. The CDR3 reads CASSISGTASSEAFF. CDR3 DNA sequence: TGCGCCAGCAGCATCTCCGGGACGGCCTCTTCAGAAGCTTTCTTT.

This clonotype was found a few times. The V call is TRBV5-6, the J call TRBJ2-7; TRBD2 might be the D (5 bases). Trimming removed 4 bases at V and 5 bases at J, with 16 bases between. This CDR3 has 14 residues. The germline CDR1 and CDR2 sequences are SGHDT and YYEEEE. The CDR3 here is CASSRTSPGDEQYF. The CDR3 nucleotides are TGTGCCAGCAGCCGCACCTCTCCCGGGGACGAGCAGTACTTC.

This clonotype was counted many times. The chain joins TRBV5-1 to TRBJ2-4; 10 bases match TRBD2. Germline loops: CDR1 SGHRS, CDR2 YFSETQ. This CDR3 has 15 amino acids. After removal of 0 bases from V and 4 bases from J, the junction contained 1 base not matched to a gene. In nucleotides, the CDR3 is TGCGCCAGCAGCTTGGTGACTAGCGGGAAAAACATTCAGTACTTC. Translated: CASSLVTSGKNIQYF.

The rearrangement links TRBV5-6 to TRBJ2-3; 7 nucleotides agree with TRBD2. The germline gives CDR1 SGHDT, CDR2 YYEEEE. The CDR3 contains 15 residues. The ends lost 3 bases at V and 8 bases at J; junction bases unmatched: 12. The CDR3 protein is CASSSLGGFEGTQYF. Here the CDR3 DNA reads TGTGCCAGCAGCTCTCTCGGGGGGTTTGAGGGTACGCAGTATTTT.

This clonotype has a handful of counts. The chain is built from TRBV2 and TRBJ2-2; D gene uncertain. Trimming cost V 7 bases and J 6 bases, with 9 bases left between them. Germline assignment: CDR1 SNHLY and CDR2 FYNNEI. CDR3 length: 12 amino acids. The CDR3 sequence is CASTHQAGELFF. The DNA for the CDR3 is TGTGCCAGCACCCACCAGGCCGGGGAGCTGTTTTTT.

This rearrangement joins TRBV15 to TRBJ1-4; D unresolved. The CDR3 consists of 11 residues. Looked up from germline, CDR1 is LNHNV and CDR2 is YYDKDF (reference sequence). The V end was cut by 8 bases, the J end by 12 bases, with 13 bases between. The CDR3, as DNA: TGTGCCACCGCTCAGGATGGCGAACTGTTTTTT. This encodes CATAQDGELFF.